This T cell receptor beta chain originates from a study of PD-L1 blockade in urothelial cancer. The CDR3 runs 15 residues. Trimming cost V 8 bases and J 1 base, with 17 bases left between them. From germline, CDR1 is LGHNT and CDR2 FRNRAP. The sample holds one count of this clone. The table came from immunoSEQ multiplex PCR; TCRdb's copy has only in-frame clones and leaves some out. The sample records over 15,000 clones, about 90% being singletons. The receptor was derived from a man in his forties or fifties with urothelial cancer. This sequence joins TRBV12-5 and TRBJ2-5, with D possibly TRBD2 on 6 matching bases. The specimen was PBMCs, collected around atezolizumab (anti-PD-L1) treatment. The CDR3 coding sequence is TGTGCTAGTTCGTCGGCGGGGAGCCGCCAAGAGACCCAGTACTTC. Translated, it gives CASSSAGSRQETQYF. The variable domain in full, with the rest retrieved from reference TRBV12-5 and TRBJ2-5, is DARVTQTPRHKVTEMGQEVTMRCQPILGHNTVFWYRQTMMQGLELLAYFRNRAPLDDSGMPKDRFSAEMPDATLATLKIQPSEPRDSAVYFCASSSAGSRQETQYFGPGTRLLVL.